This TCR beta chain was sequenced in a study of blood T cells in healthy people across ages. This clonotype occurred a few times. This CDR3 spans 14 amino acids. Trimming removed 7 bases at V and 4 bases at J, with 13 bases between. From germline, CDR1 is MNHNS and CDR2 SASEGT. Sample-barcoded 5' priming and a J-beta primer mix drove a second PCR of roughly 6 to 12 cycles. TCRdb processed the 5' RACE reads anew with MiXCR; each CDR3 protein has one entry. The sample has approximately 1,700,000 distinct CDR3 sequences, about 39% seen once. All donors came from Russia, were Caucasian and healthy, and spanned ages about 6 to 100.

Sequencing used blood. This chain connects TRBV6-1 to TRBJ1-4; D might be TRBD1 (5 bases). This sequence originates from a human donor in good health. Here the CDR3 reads CASKDISFNEKLFF. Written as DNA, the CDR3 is TGTGCCAGCAAGGACATATCCTTTAATGAAAAACTGTTTTTT.